These 10 T cell receptor beta chains came from one sample sequenced in a study of shared clonotypes between healthy human individuals. Cells designated naive CD8 were CD45RO-negative and were positively selected for CCR7, with terminally differentiated effector memory CD45RA+ cells excluded. Sequencing used immunoSEQ multiplex PCR; TCRdb keeps in-frame clones, though not all of them. The data show a few hundred thousand clones, about 95% seen once. The sequenced sample consisted of naive CD8+ T cells sorted from blood. The receptors were gathered from a woman aged 25 to 39 in good health.

The CDR3 sequence: CAWSEGLAGTIYEQYF. The CDR3 nucleotides read TGTGCCTGGAGCGAGGGACTAGCGGGTACCATCTACGAGCAGTACTTC. The chain recombines TRBV30 with TRBJ2-7, with 12 positions matching TRBD2. CDR1 and CDR2 (germline): GTSNPN, SVGIG (reference sequence). V dropped 3 bases and J dropped 3; count of bases not matched to a gene: 9. There are 16 residues in the CDR3.

The chain links TRBV7-9 to TRBJ2-7, with D possibly being TRBD2 (5 bases). V was cut by 5 bases and J by 3 bases, with 14 bases left in between. Germline loops: CDR1 SEHNR, CDR2 FQNEAQ (reference sequence). This CDR3 contains 14 residues. DNA of the CDR3: TGTGCCAGCAGCCCCCCACTCCGGGACTACGAGCAGTACTTC. Protein: CASSPPLRDYEQYF.

The gene calls are TRBV5-1 and TRBJ2-7; the D gene is possibly TRBD2 (6 bases). V lost 5 bases to trimming and J lost 2 bases, with 20 bases between them. Germline-derived CDR1 and CDR2 are SGHRS and YFSETQ. The CDR3 extends over 16 amino acids. For the CDR3, the DNA is TGCGCCAGCAGACCTACCCACCGGGACTCGACCTACGAGCAGTACTTC. It translates to CASRPTHRDSTYEQYF. Full variable domain (rest looked up from reference TRBV5-1 and TRBJ2-7): KAGVTQTPRYLIKTRGQQVTLSCSPISGHRSVSWYQQTPGQGLQFLFEYFSETQRNKGNFPGRFSGRQFSNSRSEMNVSTLELGDSALYLCASRPTHRDSTYEQYFGPGTRLTVT.

The rearrangement uses TRBV13 and TRBJ1-1, with D maybe TRBD1 (6 bases). The CDR3 consists of 15 residues. Germline V lookup: CDR1 PRHDT, CDR2 FYEKMQ (reference sequence). With 5 bases removed from V and 5 bases from J, the gap between germline ends came to 18 bases. The CDR3 nucleotides are TGTGCCAGCAGCACGAGAGGGGGGATGGGGACTGAAGCTTTCTTT. Its translation is CASSTRGGMGTEAFF.

This chain's CDR3 is CASSVGTSGENEQFF. CDR3 nucleotides: TGTGCCAGCAGCGTAGGGACTAGCGGGGAGAATGAGCAGTTCTTC. The chain is built from TRBV27 and TRBJ2-1, with 13 nucleotides matching TRBD2. CDR3 length equals 15 residues. Looked up from germline, CDR1 is MNHEY and CDR2 is SMNVEV (reference sequence). The ends lost 6 bases at V and 7 bases at J; junction bases unmatched: 6.

The V call is TRBV5-4, the J call TRBJ2-1; 10 bases are shared with TRBD2. Germline CDR1 is SGHNT and CDR2 is YYREEE (reference sequence). The CDR3 runs 15 residues. V shed 0 bases and J 7 bases; nucleotides not matched to a gene: 4. DNA of the CDR3: TGTGCCAGCAGCTTGGTGCTAGCGGGAGAGAATGAGCAGTTCTTC. As protein: CASSLVLAGENEQFF.

V and J are TRBV5-4 and TRBJ1-2, with unresolved D. In germline, CDR1 is SGHNT, CDR2 YYREEE (reference sequence). V was cut by 4 bases and J by 2 bases, with 12 bases left in between. The CDR3 covers 14 residues. DNA for the CDR3: TGTGCCAGCAGCCTGAACGGCCCAAACTATGGCTACACCTTC. Translating it yields CASSLNGPNYGYTF.

This clone was detected only once. This chain links TRBV28 with TRBJ2-7; D possibly corresponds to TRBD2 (6 bases). The CDR3 is made up of 13 amino acids. Germline assignment: CDR1 MDHEN and CDR2 SYDVKM. V lost 2 bases and J 5 bases, leaving 10 bases between the germline ends. The CDR3 region has the DNA TGTGCCAGCAGTTTAGGGACTCACGACGAGCAGTACTTC. Translating gives CASSLGTHDEQYF. The entire variable domain, with the rest obtained from reference TRBV28 and TRBJ2-7, is as follows: DVKVTQSSRYLVKRTGEKVFLECVQDMDHENMFWYRQDPGLGLRLIYFSYDVKMKEKGDIPEGYSVSREKKERFSLILESASTNQTSMYLCASSLGTHDEQYFGPGTRLTVT.

The gene calls are TRBV7-9 and TRBJ1-2; D uncertain. The V and J ends lost 5 bases and 6 bases respectively, with 16 bases between them. CDR3 length: 14 residues. Germline values: CDR1 SEHNR, CDR2 FQNEAQ (reference sequence). The CDR3 here is CASSLDNGVHGYTF. Here the CDR3 DNA reads TGTGCCAGCAGCCTAGACAATGGGGTTCATGGCTACACCTTC.

This clone was recorded once. The chain has TRBV2 and TRBJ2-7, with unresolved D. Per germline, CDR1 SNHLY and CDR2 FYNNEI. Trimming shortened V by 5 bases and J by 5 bases, and 10 bases separated the two germline ends. The CDR3 covers 12 residues. CDR3 residues: CASSQAWDEQYF. Written as DNA, the CDR3 is TGTGCCAGCAGTCAGGCGTGGGACGAGCAGTACTTC.